The 21 T cell receptor beta chains in this list originate from one sample, sequenced in a study of cytomegalovirus exposure and HLA in healthy donors. With 60 Vbeta and 13 Jbeta primers, the PCR was carried out. Sequenced by immunoSEQ multiplex PCR; TCRdb stores in-frame clones only, minus some. The sample totals tens of thousands of clones; its top ten clones hold 15%. Material for sequencing was PBMCs. All receptors derive from a man aged 50 to 60 in good health and CMV-seropositive.

The rearrangement uses TRBV6-5 and TRBJ1-3; 9 nucleotides line up with TRBD1. There are 13 residues in the CDR3. V lost 6 bases to trimming and J lost 8 bases; unmatched junction nucleotides: 5. The V gene's germline CDR1 is MNHEY and CDR2 SVGAGI. The CDR3 region is CASRKTGGDTIYF. CDR3 in DNA: TGTGCCAGCAGGAAGACAGGGGGAGACACCATATATTTT.

The chain links TRBV10-3 to TRBJ2-2, with D maybe TRBD2 (5 bases). This CDR3 is 16 amino acids long. The germline gives CDR1 ENHRY, CDR2 SYGVKD. V lost 8 bases, J lost 0 bases, and 16 bases lay in between. DNA for the CDR3: TGTGCCATCGCCTCTAGCCGGGATTCGAACACCGGGGAGCTGTTTTTT. It translates to CAIASSRDSNTGELFF.

The chain combines TRBV5-1 with TRBJ2-1; TRBD2 matches at 10 bases. Trimming at V came to 0 bases and at J to 8 bases, leaving 8 bases not matched to a gene. CDR1 and CDR2 from the germline V gene are SGHRS and YFSETQ. The CDR3 is made up of 16 amino acids. The CDR3 here is CASSLALAGVVDEQFF. CDR3 nucleotides: TGCGCCAGCAGCTTGGCGCTAGCGGGAGTAGTGGATGAGCAGTTCTTC.

The rearrangement links TRBV5-6 to TRBJ2-7; 7 positions match TRBD2. Losses at the gene ends were 4 bases for V and 3 bases for J; bases not matched to a gene: 4. CDR3 size: 13 residues. Germline CDR1 reads SGHDT; CDR2 reads YYEEEE. CDR3 residues: CASSRKRGYEQYV. CDR3 bases: TGTGCCAGCAGCCGCAAGCGGGGCTACGAGCAGTACGTC.

The rearrangement joins TRBV19 to TRBJ1-3; 7 positions agree with TRBD1. The CDR3 runs to 16 residues. After removal of 2 bases from V and 3 bases from J, the junction contained 7 bases not matched to a gene. CDR1 is LNHDA, CDR2 SQIVND, per germline (reference sequence). CDR3 coding DNA: TGTGCCAGTAGTATAAAACAGGGGAGCTTTGGAAACACCATATATTTT. Translated: CASSIKQGSFGNTIYF.

V gene TRBV5-1 combines with J gene TRBJ2-1, with 11 bases fitting TRBD2. The germline V gene has CDR1 SGHRS and CDR2 YFSETQ. The CDR3 loop spans 15 amino acids. The ends lost 4 bases at V and 8 bases at J; junction bases unmatched: 8. The CDR3 coding sequence is TGCGCCAGCAGCGTGATTAGCGGGAGGGCCGATGAGCAGTTCTTC. This translates into CASSVISGRADEQFF.

V is TRBV18 and J is TRBJ2-5; 7 bases are shared with TRBD1. Matching the DNA end better, TRBJ2-7 makes the J call doubtful. Germline V lookup: CDR1 KGHSH, CDR2 LQKENI. The CDR3 is 13 amino acids. The CDR3 spells CASSRDRSYEQYF. Here the CDR3 DNA reads TGTGCCAGCTCACGGGACAGATCCTACGAGCAGTACTTC.

The chain joins TRBV18 to TRBJ1-5; TRBD1 matches 10 bases. V lost 4 bases and J lost 3; bases outside the gene matches: 6. The CDR3 has 16 residues. Per the germline V gene, CDR1 is KGHSH and CDR2 is LQKENI. The CDR3 here is CASSLTTGGNNQPQHF. The CDR3 DNA is TGTGCCAGCTCACTTACGACAGGGGGCAACAATCAGCCCCAGCATTTT.

V gene TRBV19 combines with J gene TRBJ1-2; 7 nucleotides match TRBD1. V gave up 3 bases and J gave up 6 bases; unmatched junction bases: 16. The germline CDR1 and CDR2 sequences are LNHDA and SQIVND (reference sequence). This CDR3 region has 17 residues. CDR3 sequence reads: CASSMGIGQEVENGYTF. The CDR3 DNA reads as TGTGCCAGTAGTATGGGTATAGGACAGGAAGTGGAAAATGGCTACACCTTC.

This chain links TRBV4-2 with TRBJ1-5; TRBD1 matches 9 bases. Looked up from germline, CDR1 is LGHNA and CDR2 is YNFKEQ. The CDR3 runs to 15 residues. The ends lost 4 bases at V and 1 base at J; junction bases unmatched: 2. This CDR3 is CASSPGQGSNQPQHF. CDR3 in DNA: TGTGCCAGCAGCCCCGGACAGGGGAGCAATCAGCCCCAGCATTTT.

This rearrangement joins TRBV30 to TRBJ1-5, with D possibly matching TRBD1 (6 bases). V lost 0 bases to trimming and J lost 6 bases, with 6 bases between them. The CDR3 contains 12 residues. Germline V lookup: CDR1 GTSNPN, CDR2 SVGIG (reference sequence). CDR3 coding DNA: TGTGCCTGGAGTGTGGGGGCTCAGCCCCAGCATTTT. Translated: CAWSVGAQPQHF.

The chain recombines TRBV5-6 with TRBJ1-1, with TRBD1 matching over 11 bases. This CDR3 is built from 17 residues. CDR1 is SGHDT, CDR2 YYEEEE, per germline. V shed 0 bases, J shed 0 bases, and the junction held 4 bases outside the gene matches. The CDR3 loop reads CASSLGTGGWMNTEAFF. The DNA for the CDR3 is TGTGCCAGCAGCTTGGGGACAGGGGGCTGGATGAACACTGAAGCTTTCTTT. Full variable domain (missing parts from reference TRBV5-6 and TRBJ1-1): DAGVTQSPTHLIKTRGQQVTLRCSPKSGHDTVSWYQQALGQGPQFIFQYYEEEERQRGNFPDRFSGHQFPNYSSELNVNALLLGDSALYLCASSLGTGGWMNTEAFFGQGTRLTVV.

The rearrangement uses TRBV19 and TRBJ2-7; perhaps TRBD1 as D (6 bases). Trimming cost V 3 bases and J 0 bases, with 15 bases left between them. CDR1 and CDR2 (germline): LNHDA, SQIVND (reference sequence). The CDR3 covers 16 residues. CDR3 nucleotides: TGTGCCAGTAGTATGGAAGGACAGCCATTCTCCTACGAGCAGTACTTC. Amino acid sequence: CASSMEGQPFSYEQYF.

The chain combines TRBV4-2 with TRBJ1-2, with 7 nucleotides matching TRBD1. Unmatched junction bases numbered 4, after V lost 2 bases and J lost 4 bases. Germline V lookup: CDR1 LGHNA, CDR2 YNFKEQ. There are 14 residues in the CDR3. CDR3 loop: CASSQSTGTYGYTF. CDR3 DNA: TGTGCCAGCAGCCAATCGACAGGGACCTATGGCTACACCTTC.

The chain uses TRBV7-9 and TRBJ2-2, with D unresolved. Trimming left V 7 bases short and J 0 bases short, with 9 bases between. CDR1 SEHNR and CDR2 FQNEAQ come from the germline V gene (reference sequence). CDR3 length: 14 residues. The CDR3 spells CASTWLANTGELFF. The CDR3 nucleotides read TGTGCCAGCACGTGGCTAGCGAACACCGGGGAGCTGTTTTTT.

This chain connects TRBV7-9 to TRBJ2-7; weak D call: TRBD1 (6 bases). The CDR3 length is 11 residues. The ends were cut back, 8 bases at V and 6 bases at J, with 11 bases in the middle. Per the germline V gene, CDR1 is SEHNR and CDR2 is FQNEAQ (reference sequence). The DNA for the CDR3 is TGTGCCAGCGCACAGGGACGCGAGCAGTACTTC. Translating it yields CASAQGREQYF.

The chain joins TRBV7-2 to TRBJ1-2, with 9 bases matching TRBD1. The CDR3 length is 15 residues. Germline loops: CDR1 SGHTA, CDR2 FQGNSA. The trim removed 8 bases at V and 1 base at J, leaving 8 bases unmatched. CDR3 in DNA: TGTGCCAGCGCGCCTGGACAGGGGAGTAACTATGGCTACACCTTC. This gives the protein CASAPGQGSNYGYTF.

This chain connects TRBV18 to TRBJ2-7, with D maybe TRBD1 (6 bases). Germline V gene lookup returns CDR1 KGHSH and CDR2 LQKENI. Between the trimmed V and J ends, which lost 4 bases and 4 bases, there was a span of 11 bases. This CDR3 is 13 amino acids long. The CDR3 is CASSLDRQYEQYV. CDR3 bases: TGTGCCAGCTCACTCGACAGGCAATACGAGCAGTACGTC.

This chain joins TRBV5-4 and TRBJ2-6; D is uncertain. This CDR3 has 14 amino acids. The germline V and J ends were trimmed by 2 bases and 4 bases, with 7 bases remaining between them. Germline CDR1 reads SGHNT; CDR2 reads YYREEE (reference sequence). The CDR3 nucleotides read TGTGCCAGCAGCTTCCCCTCCGGGGCCAACGTCCTGACTTTC. This sequence encodes CASSFPSGANVLTF.

The rearrangement uses TRBV5-4 and TRBJ2-4; 8 bases are a match to TRBD1. J lost 5 bases, V lost 3 bases, and 4 bases had no gene match. The CDR3 runs 14 residues. CDR1 and CDR2 (germline): SGHNT, YYREEE (reference sequence). The CDR3, as DNA: TGTGCCAGCAGCTCTCAGGGGGCAGAAAACATTCAGTACTTC. Protein: CASSSQGAENIQYF. Looking up the rest from reference TRBV5-4 and TRBJ2-4 gives the full variable domain: ETGVTQSPTHLIKTRGQQVTLRCSSQSGHNTVSWYQQALGQGPQFIFQYYREEENGRGNFPPRFSGLQFPNYSSELNVNALELDDSALYLCASSSQGAENIQYFGAGTRLSVL.

The V gene is TRBV18, the J gene TRBJ1-1; TRBD1 agrees at 7 bases. The germline V gene has CDR1 KGHSH and CDR2 LQKENI. V shed 0 bases, J shed 1 base, and the junction held 2 bases outside the gene matches. The CDR3 is made up of 15 amino acids. DNA for the CDR3: TGTGCCAGCTCACCACCGGGACAGAGGAACACTGAAGCTTTCTTT. Its protein is CASSPPGQRNTEAFF.